This T cell receptor (beta chain) was identified during a study of PD-1 blockade in classical Hodgkin lymphoma. Across the whole study: Patients received nivolumab 3 mg/kg intravenously every 2 weeks. Study-wide results and limits: According to reports, newly diagnosed patients had lower baseline TCR diversity than healthy donors, and relapsed/refractory patients had lower baseline TCR diversity still. Exclusion was the outcome for patients who began nivolumab under 1 year after ASCT.

Relapse after autologous stem cell transplantation occurred in every patient, and brentuximab vedotin exposure varied. Patients reached a best response of complete response, partial response or progressive disease. In this sample, this clone turned up a few times. The antigen is undetermined. Germline CDR1 and CDR2: SGHRS and YFSETQ. This CDR3 is 13 amino acids long. V was trimmed by 0 bases and J by 7 bases, leaving 5 bases between them. The method was immunoSEQ multiplex PCR; TCRdb's version includes in-frame clones alone and lacks a portion of them. This table has fewer than 50,000 clones, more than 85% appearing once.

The chain joins TRBV5-1 to TRBJ1-6; D unresolved. The sequence was obtained from a human donor with classical Hodgkin lymphoma. The source was peripheral blood mononuclear cells (PBMCs), collected before the second cycle of nivolumab. The CDR3, as DNA: TGCGCCAGCAGCTTGGCTGGGAATTCACCCCTCCACTTT. This gives the protein CASSLAGNSPLHF.